The entry that follows covers one T cell receptor beta chain sequence. Trimming cost V 7 bases and J 0 bases, with 13 bases left between them. The CDR3 runs to 15 residues. Looked up from germline, CDR1 is LNHDA and CDR2 is SQIVND (reference sequence). This record belongs to a study of shared T cell receptors in the human thymus. Repertoires were generated with immunoSEQ multiplex PCR, while TCRdb's copy carries only in-frame clones and drops some. The repertoire includes hundreds of thousands of clones, 80% to 90% of them detected once, and under 0.012% sits in the top ten. The sample was also reused in another study, on human thymus T cells.

Sequenced input: thymocytes. This clonotype was sampled from a girl less than two years old with a congenital heart defect. The chain carries TRBV19 and TRBJ1-5; a weak D match, TRBD1 (6 bases). CDR3 sequence reads: CASNPRTVSNQPQHF. DNA of the CDR3: TGTGCCAGTAACCCGAGGACAGTTAGCAATCAGCCCCAGCATTTT.